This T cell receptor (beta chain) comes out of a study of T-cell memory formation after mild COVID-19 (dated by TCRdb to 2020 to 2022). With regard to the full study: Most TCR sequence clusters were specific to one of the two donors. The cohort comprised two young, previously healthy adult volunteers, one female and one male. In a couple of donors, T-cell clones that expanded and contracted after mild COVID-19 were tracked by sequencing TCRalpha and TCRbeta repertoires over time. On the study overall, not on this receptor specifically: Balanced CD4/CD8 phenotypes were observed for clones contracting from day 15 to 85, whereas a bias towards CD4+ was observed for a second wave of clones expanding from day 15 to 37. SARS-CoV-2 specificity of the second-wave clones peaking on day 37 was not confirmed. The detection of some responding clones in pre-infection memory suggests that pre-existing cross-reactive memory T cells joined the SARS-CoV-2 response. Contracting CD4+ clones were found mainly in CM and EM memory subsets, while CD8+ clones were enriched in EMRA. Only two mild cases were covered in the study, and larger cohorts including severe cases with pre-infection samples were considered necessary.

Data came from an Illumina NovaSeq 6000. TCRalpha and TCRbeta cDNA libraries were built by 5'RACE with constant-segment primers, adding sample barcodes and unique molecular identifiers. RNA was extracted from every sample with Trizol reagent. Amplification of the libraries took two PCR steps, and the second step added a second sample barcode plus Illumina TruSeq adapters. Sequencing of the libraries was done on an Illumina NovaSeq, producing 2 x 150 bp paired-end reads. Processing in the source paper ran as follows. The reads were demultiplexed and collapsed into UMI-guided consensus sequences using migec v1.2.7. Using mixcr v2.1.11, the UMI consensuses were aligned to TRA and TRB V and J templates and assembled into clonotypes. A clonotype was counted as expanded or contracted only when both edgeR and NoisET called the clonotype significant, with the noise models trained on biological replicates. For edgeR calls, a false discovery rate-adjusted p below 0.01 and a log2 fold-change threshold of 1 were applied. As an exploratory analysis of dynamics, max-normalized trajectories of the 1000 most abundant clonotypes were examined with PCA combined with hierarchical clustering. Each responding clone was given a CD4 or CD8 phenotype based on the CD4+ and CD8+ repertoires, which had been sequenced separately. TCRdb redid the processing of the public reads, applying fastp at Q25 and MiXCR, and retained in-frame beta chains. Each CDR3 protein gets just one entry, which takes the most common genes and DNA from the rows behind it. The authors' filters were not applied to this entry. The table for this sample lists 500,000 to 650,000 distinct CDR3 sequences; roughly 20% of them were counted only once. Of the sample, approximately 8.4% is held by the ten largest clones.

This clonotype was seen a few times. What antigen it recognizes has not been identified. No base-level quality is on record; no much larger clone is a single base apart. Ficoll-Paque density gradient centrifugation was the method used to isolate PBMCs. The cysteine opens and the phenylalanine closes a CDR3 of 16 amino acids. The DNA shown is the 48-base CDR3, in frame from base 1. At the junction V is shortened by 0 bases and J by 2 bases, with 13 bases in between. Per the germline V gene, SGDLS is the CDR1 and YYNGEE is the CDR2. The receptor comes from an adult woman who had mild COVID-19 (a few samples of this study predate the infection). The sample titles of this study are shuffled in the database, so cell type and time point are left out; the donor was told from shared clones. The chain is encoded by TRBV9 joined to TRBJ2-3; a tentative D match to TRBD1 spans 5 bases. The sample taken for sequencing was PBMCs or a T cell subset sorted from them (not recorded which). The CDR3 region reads CASSVGAGLITDTQYF. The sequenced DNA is TGTGCCAGCAGCGTAGGAGCAGGGCTCATCACAGATACGCAGTATTTT.